This T cell receptor beta chain was obtained from a study of shared clonotypes between healthy human individuals. Germline CDR1 and CDR2: SGHRS and YFSETQ. This CDR3 region has 13 residues. V lost 3 bases and J 5 bases, leaving 9 bases between the germline ends. The assay was carried out at the deep level. Clones were read by immunoSEQ multiplex PCR, and TCRdb kept only the in-frame ones, dropping some. The table includes 1,400,000 or so clones, approximately 98.5% detected once. The chain joins TRBV5-1 to TRBJ2-1; D not certain. The sample comprised naive CD4+ T cells sorted from blood. Subset: CD45RA+ positively selected. The clonotype comes from a man aged 25 to 45 in good health. The CDR3 protein is CASSSDNNNEQFF. The CDR3 nucleotides are TGCGCCAGCAGCTCCGACAACAACAATGAGCAGTTCTTC.